A selection of T cell receptor beta chains follows, all from one sample in a study of T cells after posttransplantation cyclophosphamide. The method was immunoSEQ multiplex PCR; TCRdb's version includes in-frame clones alone and lacks a portion of them. Listed here are 10,000 to 15,000 clones without any singletons, the top ten holding 7.3%. The sample was PBMCs. The receptors here all came from a woman aged 40 to 50 in good health, CMV-negative, and a related stem cell transplant donor. Each CDR3 is given with its conserved first and last residue. A D gene is named only where the DNA matches it firmly.

>NA|TRBV25-1
CASRGAASLNSPLHF
>TRBD2|TRBV11-1
CASSLAVGLGGGGYNEQFF
>TRBD2|TRBV5-1
CASSTATSGAEQYF
>NA|TRBV9
CASSVGLGSSYNEQFF
>NA|TRBV6-1
CASSGGGRDTQYF
>NA|TRBV7-9
CASSFLDRRSTQYF
>NA|TRBV4-3
CASSQFMNTEAFF
>TRBD1|TRBV7-9
CASSPQGRRGYTF
>NA|TRBV28
CASKGRGTDTQYF
>TRBD1|TRBV27
CASRQGITTDTQYF
>TRBD1|TRBV6-1
CASQTGGTYEQYF
>NA|TRBV5-6
CASSLDGGYNSPLHF
>NA|TRBV29-1
CSVGEGQATNEKLFF
>TRBD2|TRBV6-1
CASSDLTSGGFGKSYEQYF
>TRBD1|TRBV7-9
CASSDRVTYEQYF
>NA|TRBV6-5
CASNTRRQGYYEQYF
>NA|TRBV7-9
CASSLGLNYGYTF
>NA|TRBV25-1
CASSVTGRNSPLHF
>NA|TRBV5-4
CASSFVLGANTEAFF
>NA|TRBV7-9
CASSKRGYTF
>NA|TRBV12-5
CASGLTVSGNTIYF
>NA|TRBV18
CASSPKGQRVNNEQFF
>TRBD1|TRBV6-4
CASSDSRDLGQGDGYTF
>TRBD1|TRBV28
CASSPGQGTYEQYF
>TRBD2|TRBV6-2/TRBV6-3
CASSYRETSGKDTQYF
>NA|TRBV9
CASSVEQGSNSPLHF
>NA|TRBV5-1
CASSLGGGDNLYEQYF
>NA|TRBV7-3
CASSFQASMRQFF
>NA|TRBV27
CASSLFSGVGNTIYF
>TRBD1|TRBV7-3
CASSLGTVGWGANVLTF
>NA|TRBV29-1
CSVLVGGYTEAFF
>TRBD1|TRBV4-2
CASSQGGGQSSYEQYF
>NA|TRBV6-6
CASRNTGGATNEKLFF
>TRBD1|TRBV30
CADHGTGVFFRSQTLINNEQFF
>NA|TRBV5-4
CASSQPSSGNTIYF
>NA|TRBV5-6
CASSLMAEAIQYF
>NA|TRBV18
CASSPEAANQPQHF
>NA|TRBV18
CASSPPGTSSYEQYF
>TRBD2|TRBV19
CASSMTSPQETQYF
>NA|TRBV12-3/TRBV12-4
CASSLRGTGNTIYF
>NA|TRBV7-9
CASSDRGGWGGYTF
>NA|TRBV5-1
CASSSPGLGETQYF
>TRBD2|TRBV6-2/TRBV6-3
CASARPRENEQFF
>NA|TRBV7-9
CASSLTRVLGTF
>TRBD1|TRBV5-1
CASSLRAETGETQYF
>NA|TRBV27
CASSSRLGYEKLFF
>TRBD1|TRBV9
CASSIGGANTEAFF
>TRBD2|TRBV7-8
CASSLRGRSYNEQFF
>NA|TRBV11-3
CASSLDHGGSGTYNEQFF
>NA|TRBV15
CATSRDRGRYEQYF
>NA|TRBV29-1
CSVEGQGRGQPQHF
>NA|TRBV28
CASSLTPFQETQYF
>TRBD2|TRBV29-1
CSVEGGAGGPGELFF
>NA|TRBV7-3
CASSPGQTNTGELFF
>TRBD1|TRBV18
CASSPRGPGQSNYEQYF
>NA|TRBV6-5
CASSYSGGDNQPQHF
>NA|TRBV6-5
CASSPFLGGGYQYF
>NA|TRBV7-6
CASSFRQGYNEQFF
>NA|TRBV2
CASTEGNRNTIYF